This T cell receptor (beta chain) was identified in a study of blood T cell repertoires in COVID-19. Study details: Material from acute and convalescent COVID-19 was sourced from the United States, Italy and Spain. Sources were T cells, B-cell-depleted T cells, or PBMCs; the material itself was cDNA or gDNA.

In the source study's methods: Amplified reference gene primers provided the basis for estimating nucleated cell counts. The data were produced by immunoSEQ multiplex PCR, yet TCRdb's version contains in-frame clones alone and is incomplete. V and J calls and clone size follow that table, whereas D and trimming were derived from the DNA. The data hold a few hundred thousand clones, with 75% to 90% observed a single time. This receptor was obtained from a middle-aged woman who had recovered from COVID-19. Sample: peripheral blood.

CDR3 loop: CASGTSGRLNEQFF. DNA for the CDR3: TGTGCCAGCGGCACTAGCGGGAGGCTTAATGAGCAGTTCTTC. The rearrangement uses TRBV27 and TRBJ2-1; 12 bases fit TRBD2. There are 14 residues in the CDR3. The trim removed 8 bases at V and 7 bases at J, leaving 6 bases unmatched. CDR1 and CDR2 (germline): MNHEY, SMNVEV (reference sequence).